The 15 T cell receptor beta chains given below trace back to one sample, sequenced in a study of glioma-infiltrating T cells after dendritic cell vaccination. The protocol was immunoSEQ multiplex PCR, while the TCRdb copy is restricted to in-frame clones and leaves out a portion. Of approximately 82,000 clones in the sample, 80% to 90% were seen once. Sequencing was performed on blood, taken before dendritic cell vaccination. All receptors come from a human donor with glioblastoma.

This rearrangement joins TRBV2 to TRBJ2-5; tentative D call: TRBD2 (5 bases). The CDR3 is 11 amino acids. The germline CDR1 and CDR2 sequences are SNHLY and FYNNEI. Trimming took off 8 bases at V and 7 bases at J, with 11 bases between the two ends. This CDR3 is CASGVGGTQYF. The CDR3, as DNA: TGTGCCAGCGGTGTCGGAGGGACCCAGTACTTC.

This chain links TRBV6-1 with TRBJ1-1; the D is unclear. This CDR3 has 12 residues. Trimming shortened V by 5 bases and J by 6 bases, and 10 bases separated the two germline ends. Germline V gives CDR1 MNHNS, CDR2 SASEGT. CDR3 DNA sequence: TGTGCCAGCAGTTCTGTGTCGTCTGAAGCTTTCTTT. Translating gives CASSSVSSEAFF.

V usage is TRBV13 and J usage is TRBJ2-3, with D unclear. The CDR3 extends over 13 amino acids. V gave up 0 bases and J gave up 5 bases, with 6 bases separating them. Germline CDR1 reads PRHDT; CDR2 reads FYEKMQ (reference sequence). CDR3 nucleotides: TGTGCCAGCAGCTTAGGCCAAAAAGATACGCAGTATTTT. It yields the protein CASSLGQKDTQYF.

The chain recombines TRBV4-2 with TRBJ1-1; TRBD1 aligns across 9 bases. The V gene's germline CDR1 is LGHNA and CDR2 YNFKEQ. This CDR3 contains 14 residues. After removal of 4 bases from V and 0 bases from J, the junction contained 0 bases not matched to a gene. CDR3: CASSRDRVNTEAFF. CDR3 DNA sequence: TGTGCCAGCAGCCGGGACAGGGTGAACACTGAAGCTTTCTTT.

The chain uses TRBV27 and TRBJ2-7; unclear D gene. The CDR3 consists of 12 residues. Trimming took 1 base from V and 7 from J, leaving 8 bases between them. Germline CDR1 MNHEY, CDR2 SMNVEV (reference sequence). CDR3 sequence (DNA): TGTGCCAGCAGTTTATTTGGCAGAGAGCAGTACTTC. Its protein product is CASSLFGREQYF.

V gene TRBV27 combines with J gene TRBJ1-5; D is unclear. Germline V CDR1 and CDR2: MNHEY, SMNVEV (reference sequence). The CDR3 extends over 14 amino acids. The germline V and J ends were trimmed by 6 bases and 9 bases, with 18 bases remaining between them. The CDR3 here is CASRERGGAAPQHF. CDR3 sequence (DNA): TGTGCCAGCAGGGAACGCGGTGGTGCGGCGCCCCAGCATTTT.

The J gene is TRBJ2-2, the V gene TRBV5-1; a weak D match, TRBD2 (5 bases). CDR1 and CDR2 from the germline V gene are SGHRS and YFSETQ. Trimming took off 0 bases at V and 6 bases at J, with 9 bases between the two ends. The CDR3 contains 14 residues. The chain's CDR3 is CASSLEPGAGELFF. For the CDR3, the DNA is TGCGCCAGCAGCTTGGAACCCGGGGCCGGGGAGCTGTTTTTT.

This clone was detected a few times. V usage is TRBV6-4 and J usage is TRBJ2-3, with 12 bases aligning to TRBD2. Germline CDR1 reads MRHNA; CDR2 reads SNTAGT. The CDR3 is 17 amino acids. V gave up 3 bases and J gave up 4 bases; unmatched junction bases: 8. This CDR3 is CASSETSGRGGADTQYF. In DNA form, the CDR3 reads TGTGCCAGCAGTGAGACTAGCGGGAGAGGTGGGGCAGATACGCAGTATTTT.

This CDR3 reads CASSLAGHNQPQHF. The CDR3 DNA follows: TGTGCCAGCAGTTTGGCTGGGCACAATCAGCCCCAGCATTTT. The rearrangement uses TRBV27 and TRBJ1-5; D remains unclear. Between the trimmed V and J ends, which lost 3 bases and 3 bases, there was a span of 9 bases. Germline lookup yields CDR1 MNHEY and CDR2 SMNVEV (reference sequence). This CDR3 region has 14 residues.

In DNA form, the CDR3 reads TGTGCCAGCTCATCGTACCAGGGGAGTAACACCGGGGAGCTGTTTTTT. It codes for CASSSYQGSNTGELFF. The gene calls are TRBV18 and TRBJ2-2, with D possibly TRBD1 on 6 matching bases. The CDR3 has 16 residues. Germline values: CDR1 KGHSH, CDR2 LQKENI. With 5 bases removed from V and 2 bases from J, the gap between germline ends came to 15 bases.

This CDR3 is CASSDPTGERLFF. The CDR3 DNA follows: TGTGCCAGCAGTGACCCGACAGGGGAACGGCTGTTTTTT. The genes are TRBV6-4 and TRBJ2-2; TRBD1 aligns across 8 bases. Germline V gene sequence: CDR1 MRHNA, CDR2 SNTAGT. This CDR3 has 13 residues. J lost 13 bases, V lost 2 bases, and 6 bases had no gene match.

The chain has TRBV7-9 and TRBJ1-6; D uncertain. Trimming removed 3 bases from V and 3 bases from J, with 15 bases in between. Per the germline V gene, CDR1 is SEHNR and CDR2 is FQNEAQ (reference sequence). This CDR3 comprises 17 residues. In nucleotides, the CDR3 is TGTGCCAGCAGCTTGTGGGTACGAGCGGACTATAATTCACCCCTCCACTTT. This encodes CASSLWVRADYNSPLHF.

The J gene is TRBJ2-7, the V gene TRBV7-2; D not resolved. The CDR3 spans 14 residues. Germline V lookup: CDR1 SGHTA, CDR2 FQGNSA. Trimming cost V 1 base and J 0 bases, with 7 bases left between them. This CDR3 is CASSLVPSSYEQYF. The DNA for the CDR3 is TGTGCCAGCAGCTTAGTTCCGAGCTCCTACGAGCAGTACTTC.

This rearrangement joins TRBV25-1 to TRBJ1-5; possible D gene TRBD1, 5 bases. The ends were cut back, 4 bases at V and 1 base at J, with 11 bases in the middle. The CDR3 has 15 residues. The germline V gene has CDR1 MGHDK and CDR2 SYGVNS. The CDR3 DNA reads as TGTGCCAGCAGTGGGGGGGGTTGGAGCAATCAGCCCCAGCATTTT. Protein: CASSGGGWSNQPQHF.

The CDR3 loop reads CARRAGGLNEQFF. CDR3 nucleotide sequence: TGTGCCAGGAGAGCGGGGGGGCTAAATGAGCAGTTCTTC. The chain links TRBV21-1 to TRBJ2-1; TRBD2 is taken as the D call from the table, unchecked against the DNA. TRBV21-1 is termed a pseudogene. This CDR3 is built from 13 residues.